These T cell receptor beta chains were read from a single sample in a study of T cell repertoires in cytomegalovirus infection. TCRdb ran MiXCR on the reads and lists one entry per CDR3 protein. The sample records roughly 720,000 distinct CDR3 sequences, 35% being singletons. The specimen sequenced was PBMCs. These receptors were collected from a human donor in good health (CMV status not recorded). Some clones in this sample may be carry-over from other donors' samples. Each CDR3 is given without its conserved first and last residue. A row's size may be missing; if present it is once, few, many or a size class.

clone_size,j_call,v_call,cdr3_aa
NA,TRBJ1-3,TRBV4-1,ASSPRDPRRTSGNTIF
NA,TRBJ2-5,TRBV12-3/TRBV12-4,ASSTQGQETQY
NA,TRBJ1-5,TRBV20-1,SARDYLGFNQPQH
NA,TRBJ2-7,TRBV12-3/TRBV12-4,ASSLALAVNSYEQY
once,TRBJ1-1,TRBV18,ASSPTMTGWDTEAF
NA,TRBJ2-1,TRBV7-2,ASSLSGSVCDEQF
few,TRBJ2-1,TRBV11-1,ASSPGVAGGMDEQF
NA,TRBJ2-2,TRBV28,ASSFGPTGELF
NA,TRBJ1-1,TRBV12-3/TRBV12-4,ASRGRGLAF
NA,TRBJ2-5,TRBV12-3/TRBV12-4,ASSLGGGDLGEIQY